This TCR beta chain was captured by sequencing in a study of blood T cell repertoires in COVID-19 (dated by TCRdb to the early 2020s). For the wider study: Samples covering the acute and convalescent phases of COVID-19 were provided by collaborators in the United States, Italy and Spain. A de-identified subject ID, COVID-19 status, age in years and sex were almost always included in the sample metadata. The material from the prospective study consisted of cDNA or gDNA derived from T cells, B-cell-depleted T cells, or PBMCs. HLA class I and class II types, where available, came from metadata supplied by the sample provider rather than from assay-based typing. The repertoires were made available in a free public database intended to serve as a resource for research on the immune response to SARS-CoV-2. The samples were drawn from the first 160 participants of the ongoing ImmuneRACE study and from some 1,300 subjects provided by 6 global collaborators. Subjects who had been exposed to COVID-19, were actively infected with it, or had recovered from it provided the deeply sampled blood TCRbeta repertoires that made up the dataset.

Measured from the cysteine to the phenylalanine, the CDR3 is 14 residues long. Only the CDR3 portion is preserved as DNA: 42 bases, with reading frame beginning at the first base. The germline V and J ends show losses of 5 bases and 7 bases respectively, and no gene match explains 5 bases of the junction. According to the germline V gene (reference sequence), CDR1 reads SEHNR and CDR2 reads FQNEAQ. The immunoSEQ Assay, a bias-controlled multiplex PCR, was used to amplify TCRbeta CDR3 regions from genomic DNA. Processing in the source paper ran as follows. The number of nucleated cells in each sample was estimated from the amplification of reference gene primers within the assay. Sequence reads were collapsed and filtered to measure the absolute abundance of every unique TCRbeta CDR3 rearrangement. For each sample, productive Simpson clonality was calculated as the square root of Simpson's diversity index over productive rearrangements. The clones in this table, taken by TCRdb from immuneACCESS, are in-frame only. Not every clone is retained; where verified, under half of the shortfall comes from an unresolved V gene, and the cause of the rest is unknown. V, J and clone size are taken as reported in that table, and D and trimming were inferred from the DNA itself. The sample table lists approximately 360,000 clones, roughly 90% of them with a count of one. The top ten clonotypes cover over 0.9% of the sample.

Enrolling through a virtual design, the prospective study's participants ranged in age from roughly 18 to 89 years and lived across roughly 24 United States geographic areas. Cohort assignment in the prospective study relied on participant-reported clinical history from a screening survey and a study questionnaire. Each participant in the prospective study had whole blood, serum and a nasopharyngeal or oropharyngeal swab collected by mobile phlebotomists. Participants in the prospective study had the option to provide additional blood draws and questionnaires over a roughly two-month period. Before DNA extraction, prospective study blood samples were shipped either frozen or at room temperature. As to this clone: Its specific antigen is unknown. No qualities accompany the bases; no much larger clone lies one base away.

Overall study results and their limits: How much clinical and demographic metadata was included differed by source and by participant, and the metadata was provided uncurated.

What was sequenced was PBMCs or T cells enriched from blood (not recorded which). This TCR came from a woman in her twenties or thirties with acute COVID-19. This chain is built from TRBV7-9 and TRBJ2-1; TRBD2 matches 10 bases in the middle. The CDR3 corresponds to CASSATSGENEQFF. The DNA sequence follows: TGTGCCAGCAGCGCTACTAGCGGGGAAAATGAGCAGTTCTTC.